A selection of T cell receptor beta chains follows, all from one sample in a study of T cells after yellow fever vaccination. In TCRdb, the 5' RACE reads were re-called with MiXCR into one record per CDR3 protein. Of around 72,000 distinct CDR3 sequences in the sample, around 7.9% were seen once. The sequences come from CD8+ T cells sorted from PBMCs, collected approximately 11 days after the first yellow fever vaccination. The receptor source for this set is a man between 18 and 35 years old who received the YFV17D yellow fever vaccine. Both conserved end residues are part of each CDR3. D genes are given only for firm matches. For some rows the clone size is stated as once, few or many, or as a class when expanded; others skip it.

CDR3 protein: CASSSYYEQYF
CDR3 DNA: TGTGCCAGCAGTTCCTATTACGAGCAGTACTTC
J gene: TRBJ2-7
V gene: TRBV6-2/TRBV6-3
D gene: -
clone size: few

CDR3 protein: CARGEILPHPSNYGYTF
CDR3 DNA: TGTGCCAGGGGGGAGATTCTGCCTCACCCATCTAACTATGGCTACACCTTC
J gene: TRBJ1-2
V gene: TRBV27
D gene: -
clone size: many

CDR3 protein: CASSPTGAITDTQYF
CDR3 DNA: TGTGCCAGCAGCCCCACCGGGGCGATCACAGATACGCAGTATTTT
J gene: TRBJ2-3
V gene: TRBV9
D gene: -
clone size: many

CDR3 protein: CAHSGGGEQFF
CDR3 DNA: TGTGCCCACTCCGGGGGCGGTGAGCAGTTCTTC
J gene: TRBJ2-1
V gene: TRBV15
D gene: -
clone size: -

CDR3 protein: CASSETSGGWNEQFF
CDR3 DNA: TGTGCCAGCAGCGAGACTAGCGGGGGTTGGAATGAGCAGTTCTTC
J gene: TRBJ2-1
V gene: TRBV7-3
D gene: TRBD2
clone size: many

CDR3 protein: CASSLAGQVYEQFF
CDR3 DNA: TGTGCCAGCAGTTTAGCGGGACAGGTATATGAGCAGTTCTTC
J gene: TRBJ2-1
V gene: TRBV28
D gene: TRBD1
clone size: many

CDR3 protein: CASSQVGQGGEQYF
CDR3 DNA: TGTGCCAGCAGCCAAGTAGGACAGGGGGGCGAGCAGTACTTC
J gene: TRBJ2-7
V gene: TRBV14
D gene: TRBD1
clone size: many

CDR3 protein: CASSLVTGESTDTQYF
CDR3 DNA: TGTGCCAGCAGCTTAGTTACCGGGGAGAGCACAGATACGCAGTATTTT
J gene: TRBJ2-3
V gene: TRBV11-2
D gene: -
clone size: few

CDR3 protein: CASSTGTEIYGGYTF
CDR3 DNA: TGTGCCAGCAGCACCGGGACAGAGATCTATGGCGGCTACACCTTC
J gene: TRBJ1-2
V gene: TRBV7-8
D gene: TRBD1
clone size: many

CDR3 protein: CASSRGGPGYEQYF
CDR3 DNA: TGTGCCAGCAGCCGCGGGGGGCCCGGCTACGAGCAGTACTTC
J gene: TRBJ2-7
V gene: TRBV6-1
D gene: TRBD2
clone size: -

CDR3 protein: CASNPYREESYNEQFF
CDR3 DNA: TGTGCCAGCAACCCCTACAGGGAAGAATCCTACAATGAGCAGTTCTTC
J gene: TRBJ2-1
V gene: TRBV5-6
D gene: -
clone size: few

CDR3 protein: CAWSLGAGELFF
CDR3 DNA: TGTGCCTGGAGTCTTGGGGCCGGGGAGCTGTTTTTT
J gene: TRBJ2-2
V gene: TRBV30
D gene: -
clone size: few

CDR3 protein: CSVSVSGGYTF
CDR3 DNA: TGCAGCGTTTCTGTCTCTGGTGGCTACACCTTC
J gene: TRBJ1-2
V gene: TRBV29-1
D gene: -
clone size: few

CDR3 protein: CASSQALDSNIFNQPQHF
CDR3 DNA: TGTGCCAGCAGCCAAGCCCTTGACAGCAACATCTTCAATCAGCCCCAGCATTTT
J gene: TRBJ1-5
V gene: TRBV4-2
D gene: -
clone size: few

CDR3 protein: CASSPGGLGDTQYF
CDR3 DNA: TGTGCCAGCAGCCCGGGGGGGCTTGGAGATACGCAGTATTTT
J gene: TRBJ2-3
V gene: TRBV5-4
D gene: TRBD2
clone size: -

CDR3 protein: CASSVGGVYNEQFF
CDR3 DNA: TGTGCCAGTAGCGTGGGAGGGGTCTACAATGAGCAGTTCTTC
J gene: TRBJ2-1
V gene: TRBV19
D gene: TRBD2
clone size: -

CDR3 protein: CSVGLAGEETQYF
CDR3 DNA: TGCAGCGTTGGACTAGCGGGGGAAGAGACCCAGTACTTC
J gene: TRBJ2-5
V gene: TRBV29-1
D gene: TRBD2
clone size: many

CDR3 protein: CASSGDREVEKLFF
CDR3 DNA: TGTGCCAGCAGTGGGGACAGGGAGGTTGAAAAACTGTTTTTT
J gene: TRBJ1-4
V gene: TRBV25-1
D gene: TRBD1
clone size: many

CDR3 protein: CASSQDRGGVGNEQFF
CDR3 DNA: TGTGCCAGCAGCCAAGATAGAGGGGGAGTAGGCAATGAGCAGTTCTTC
J gene: TRBJ2-1
V gene: TRBV4-2
D gene: -
clone size: many

CDR3 protein: CASSQDPANYGYTF
CDR3 DNA: TGCGCCAGCAGCCAAGATCCAGCTAACTATGGCTACACCTTC
J gene: TRBJ1-2
V gene: TRBV4-1
D gene: -
clone size: many

CDR3 protein: CASSPLTSGQETQYF
CDR3 DNA: TGTGCCAGCAGTCCCCTCACTAGCGGCCAAGAGACCCAGTACTTC
J gene: TRBJ2-5
V gene: TRBV12-3/TRBV12-4
D gene: TRBD2
clone size: few

CDR3 protein: CASSAPGTGLTDTQYF
CDR3 DNA: TGTGCCAGCAGCGCCCCCGGGACAGGTCTTACAGATACGCAGTATTTT
J gene: TRBJ2-3
V gene: TRBV7-2
D gene: TRBD1
clone size: many

CDR3 protein: CASDASYNEQFF
CDR3 DNA: TGTGCCAGCGATGCCTCCTACAATGAGCAGTTCTTC
J gene: TRBJ2-1
V gene: TRBV7-9
D gene: -
clone size: many

CDR3 protein: CASRPRTGASGYTF
CDR3 DNA: TGTGCCAGCAGACCACGGACAGGGGCGTCGGGCTACACCTTC
J gene: TRBJ1-2
V gene: TRBV6-2/TRBV6-3
D gene: TRBD1
clone size: -

CDR3 protein: CASSLGRFGNTEAFF
CDR3 DNA: TGCGCCAGCAGCTTGGGACGTTTTGGAAACACTGAAGCTTTCTTT
J gene: TRBJ1-1
V gene: TRBV5-1
D gene: -
clone size: few